The 9 T cell receptor beta chains reported below all come from one sample, sequenced in a study of STAT3 mutations in large granular lymphocyte leukemia. Study-wide findings and caveats: In T-cell large granular lymphocyte leukemia, about half of patients showed multiple immunodominant subclonotypes.

Antigen specificity for these receptors is unknown. Profiling relied on immunoSEQ multiplex PCR, and the TCRdb table lists in-frame clones only, not all of them. The sample lists 40,000 to 50,000 clones, about three quarters occurring once. The sample consisted of PBMCs. The source is a human donor with T large granular lymphocyte leukemia. Some clones in this sample may be carry-over from other donors' samples.

As concerns this clone: An end of the junction differs from the germline gene, which may be a read error. The chain uses TRBV4-1 and TRBJ2-7, with D tentatively TRBD2 (6 bases). CDR1 and CDR2 (germline): MGHRA, YSYEKL. The CDR3 is 15 amino acids. The CDR3 is CASRQEGGTPSEQYF. The CDR3 coding sequence is TGCGCCAGCAGACAAGAGGGCGGGACCCCTTCTGAGCAGTACTTC.

The rearrangement joins TRBV19 to TRBJ1-5; weak D call: TRBD1 (5 bases). The CDR3 contains 15 residues. In germline, CDR1 is LNHDA, CDR2 SQIVND (reference sequence). V lost 0 bases and J lost 9, with 15 bases in between. The CDR3 DNA reads as TGTGCCAGTAGTATAGAACGGGGGACCACGGGGCCCCAGCATTTT. Its protein product is CASSIERGTTGPQHF. Filled out from reference TRBV19 and TRBJ1-5, the complete variable domain reads DGGITQSPKYLFRKEGQNVTLSCEQNLNHDAMYWYRQDPGQGLRLIYYSQIVNDFQKGDIAEGYSVSREKKESFPLTVTSAQKNPTAFYLCASSIERGTTGPQHFGDGTRLSIL.

V usage is TRBV18 and J usage is TRBJ2-5; 7 bases align to TRBD1. Per germline, CDR1 KGHSH and CDR2 LQKENI. This CDR3 comprises 16 residues. The J segment lost 2 bases and the V segment lost 5 bases, leaving 11 bases of the junction unmatched. The CDR3 spells CASSSLPGTAQETQYF. For the CDR3, the DNA is TGTGCCAGCTCATCCCTGCCCGGGACAGCACAAGAGACCCAGTACTTC.

The chain combines TRBV28 with TRBJ1-5; D gene unclear. The CDR3 runs to 16 residues. V shed 4 bases and J shed 4 bases, with 17 bases lying between them. Per the germline V gene, CDR1 is MDHEN and CDR2 is SYDVKM. The CDR3, as DNA: TGTGCCAGCAGTTCCGCGGGATCTACCGGGAATCAGCCCCAGCATTTT. It is translated as CASSSAGSTGNQPQHF.

This chain links TRBV18 with TRBJ2-7, with D possibly called TRBD1 or TRBD2 (5 bases each). Trimming stripped 4 bases from V and 0 bases from J, with 7 bases between. This CDR3 has 13 residues. Germline V lookup: CDR1 KGHSH, CDR2 LQKENI. CDR3 nucleotides: TGTGCCAGCTCACGGGACGGCTCCTACGAGCAGTACGTC. Its translation is CASSRDGSYEQYV.

The chain links TRBV27 to TRBJ1-6; D possibly corresponds to TRBD1 (5 bases). Germline CDR1 and CDR2: MNHEY and SMNVEV (reference sequence). The V end was cut by 6 bases, the J end by 11 bases, with 14 bases between. There are 13 residues in the CDR3. The CDR3 reads CASRGRSGTPLHF. In DNA, the CDR3 is TGTGCCAGCAGGGGACGGAGTGGTACACCCCTCCACTTT.

This sequence joins TRBV7-2 and TRBJ1-6; perhaps TRBD1 as D (5 bases). Trimming took off 3 bases at V and 0 bases at J, with 6 bases between the two ends. The germline V gene has CDR1 SGHTA and CDR2 FQGNSA. The CDR3 sequence is 15 residues long. CDR3 DNA sequence: TGTGCCAGCAGCTTCAGGGACTCCTATAATTCACCCCTCCACTTT. This sequence encodes CASSFRDSYNSPLHF.

The chain couples TRBV5-6 to TRBJ1-6; weak D call: TRBD1 (6 bases). V was trimmed by 4 bases and J by 6 bases, leaving 14 bases between them. Germline-derived CDR1 and CDR2 are SGHDT and YYEEEE. This CDR3 region has 15 residues. CDR3 DNA sequence: TGTGCCAGCAGCGGACCGGGACAAGTTAATTCACCCCTCCACTTT. It is translated as CASSGPGQVNSPLHF. Full variable domain (rest looked up from reference TRBV5-6 and TRBJ1-6): DAGVTQSPTHLIKTRGQQVTLRCSPKSGHDTVSWYQQALGQGPQFIFQYYEEEERQRGNFPDRFSGHQFPNYSSELNVNALLLGDSALYLCASSGPGQVNSPLHFGNGTRLTVT.

The count of this clone is one. The V and J genes are TRBV5-1 and TRBJ2-1; tentative D call: TRBD1 (6 bases). V was pared by 1 base and J by 7 bases, with 9 bases between. The CDR3 extends over 13 amino acids. CDR1 is SGHRS, CDR2 YFSETQ, per germline. The CDR3 here is CASSLQGRNEQFF. The CDR3 DNA sequence: TGCGCCAGCAGCTTGCAGGGGCGGAATGAGCAGTTCTTC. Complete variable domain (other parts from reference TRBV5-1 and TRBJ2-1): KAGVTQTPRYLIKTRGQQVTLSCSPISGHRSVSWYQQTPGQGLQFLFEYFSETQRNKGNFPGRFSGRQFSNSRSEMNVSTLELGDSALYLCASSLQGRNEQFFGPGTRLTVL.